The sample holds a few counts of the clone carrying this TCR beta chain. The sample originates from a study of immune characterization of retroperitoneal liposarcoma. TCRdb reprocessed the PCR reads with MiXCR, giving one entry per CDR3 protein. Seen here are about 12,000 distinct CDR3 sequences, around 50% observed once, and the top ten hold around an eighth. V was cut by 5 bases and J by 2 bases, with 8 bases left in between. The CDR3 extends over 13 amino acids. Looked up from germline, CDR1 is MNHNS and CDR2 is SASEGT. The receptor's source is a female donor with retroperitoneal liposarcoma. Sequencing input: tumor tissue. The chain carries TRBV6-1 and TRBJ2-3; TRBD1 or TRBD2 may be the D gene (5 bases each). This CDR3 is CASSRDATDTQYF. The CDR3 DNA reads as TGTGCCAGCAGTCGGGACGCCACAGATACGCAGTATTTT.